This T cell receptor (beta chain) derives from a study of cytomegalovirus exposure and HLA in healthy donors. In the case of this clone: What it binds is not known.

V lost 4 bases, J lost 6 bases, and 8 bases stayed unmatched. This CDR3 region has 15 residues. Per germline, CDR1 SEHNR and CDR2 FQNEAQ (reference sequence). TCRdb keeps only in-frame clones here, not all; method: immunoSEQ multiplex PCR. There are some 140,000 clones in the sample; 86% occur only once, and approximately 2% lies in the top ten. General study points: There were over 150 TCR beta chains listed as cytomegalovirus-associated.

Sequenced: PBMCs. The chain employs TRBV7-9 and TRBJ2-1; 8 bases are a match to TRBD1. This sequence originates from a human donor in good health. CDR3 protein: CASSYWTGLGNEQFF. As DNA, the CDR3 is TGTGCCAGCAGCTATTGGACAGGGTTGGGCAATGAGCAGTTCTTC.